This TCR beta chain was sequenced for a study of PD-1 blockade in classical Hodgkin lymphoma. This table comes from immunoSEQ multiplex PCR, and its TCRdb copy is limited to in-frame clones, with some not included. The table has tens of thousands of clones, around 90% seen once. General study findings and limits: Prior to therapy, complete responders displayed diversity much like that of newly diagnosed patients. CD4+ but not CD8+ TCR diversity rose significantly by C4D1. Patients starting nivolumab under 1 year after ASCT were excluded.

Time point noted: cycle 4 day 1 (C4D1), after 6 weeks of nivolumab. Every one of the patients relapsed after autologous stem cell transplantation (brentuximab vedotin exposure was variable). CDR3 length equals 10 residues. CDR1 is SQVTM and CDR2 is ANQGSEA in the germline V gene. Trimming pared 3 bases from V and 10 bases from J, leaving 7 bases between. Points on this clone: Its cognate antigen is unknown.

The TCR originated in a human donor with classical Hodgkin lymphoma. The chain recombines TRBV29-1 with TRBJ2-1; no firm D call. Sequenced here: peripheral blood mononuclear cells (PBMCs), sampled before the fourth cycle of nivolumab. The chain's CDR3 is CSVDSGEQFF. CDR3 in DNA: TGCAGCGTTGATTCCGGGGAGCAGTTCTTC.